Shown below are 26 T cell receptor beta chains from a single sample sequenced in a study of PD-L1 blockade in urothelial cancer. The method was immunoSEQ multiplex PCR; TCRdb's version includes in-frame clones alone and lacks a portion of them. The sample holds some 35,000 clones, over 75% seen once. Sequences were derived from PBMCs, sampled around atezolizumab (anti-PD-L1) treatment. Receptor source: a man aged 55 to 70 with urothelial cancer.

The sample holds one count of this clone. The V and J genes are TRBV6-6 and TRBJ2-7, with 7 bases that match TRBD2. Germline CDR1 is MNHNY and CDR2 is SVGAGI (reference sequence). After removal of 2 bases from V and 1 base from J, the junction contained 2 bases not matched to a gene. The CDR3 covers 14 residues. The DNA for the CDR3 is TGTGCCAGCAGTTACGGGGGGGGGTCCTACGAGCAGTACTTC. It specifies CASSYGGGSYEQYF.

The chain joins TRBV19 to TRBJ1-5, with 7 bases matching TRBD1. V gave up 3 bases and J gave up 7 bases; unmatched junction bases: 6. The CDR3 length is 14 residues. Germline V gene data show CDR1 as LNHDA and CDR2 as SQIVND (reference sequence). The CDR3 loop is CASSIGQVKQPQHF. CDR3 bases: TGTGCCAGTAGTATCGGACAGGTAAAGCAGCCCCAGCATTTT.

This chain joins TRBV7-9 and TRBJ2-5; 9 bases align to TRBD1. The junction had 8 bases not matched to a gene; V was cut back by 4 bases and J by 5 bases. This CDR3 is 15 amino acids long. In germline, CDR1 is SEHNR, CDR2 FQNEAQ (reference sequence). The CDR3 region has the DNA TGTGCCAGCAGCTATCCCGGGACAGGGAAGGAGACCCAGTACTTC. Its translation: CASSYPGTGKETQYF. The full variable domain, rest sourced from reference TRBV7-9 and TRBJ2-5, is DTGVSQNPRHKITKRGQNVTFRCDPISEHNRLYWYRQTLGQGPEFLTYFQNEAQLEKSRLLSDRFSAERPKGSFSTLEIQRTEQGDSAMYLCASSYPGTGKETQYFGPGTRLLVL.

The CDR3 sequence: CASSLARDRLTGELFF. Written as DNA, the CDR3 is TGTGCCAGCAGCTTGGCCAGGGACAGACTAACCGGGGAGCTGTTTTTT. The rearrangement joins TRBV5-6 to TRBJ2-2, with TRBD1 matching over 7 bases. This CDR3 has 16 amino acids. With 0 bases clipped from V and 5 bases from J, the junction kept 7 bases outside the gene matches. Germline loops: CDR1 SGHDT, CDR2 YYEEEE.

CDR3: CASSILLAKNIQYF. For the CDR3, the DNA is TGTGCCAGTAGTATCCTTCTAGCCAAAAACATTCAGTACTTC. The V gene is TRBV19, the J gene TRBJ2-4, with D uncertain. The CDR3 length is 14 residues. V was pared by 3 bases and J by 0 bases, with 6 bases between. The germline CDR1 and CDR2 sequences are LNHDA and SQIVND (reference sequence). The variable domain in full, with the rest retrieved from reference TRBV19 and TRBJ2-4, is DGGITQSPKYLFRKEGQNVTLSCEQNLNHDAMYWYRQDPGQGLRLIYYSQIVNDFQKGDIAEGYSVSREKKESFPLTVTSAQKNPTAFYLCASSILLAKNIQYFGAGTRLSVL.

The V gene is TRBV29-1, the J gene TRBJ2-7, with TRBD1 matching 10 bases. Germline V gene lookup returns CDR1 SQVTM and CDR2 ANQGSEA. The CDR3 sequence is 18 residues long. V trimming: 1 base; J trimming: 3 bases; junction bases outside the gene matches: 15. Here the CDR3 reads CSVEGPSPDRGPGYEQYF. The CDR3 DNA sequence: TGCAGCGTTGAAGGCCCCTCCCCCGACAGGGGGCCTGGCTACGAGCAGTACTTC.

Only one count was recorded for this clone. The V and J genes are TRBV5-1 and TRBJ2-2; D is perhaps TRBD1 (6 bases). In germline, CDR1 is SGHRS, CDR2 YFSETQ. This CDR3 is built from 17 residues. Trimming pared 4 bases from V and 4 bases from J, leaving 20 bases between. The CDR3 is CASSQGHSGLLTGELFF. The CDR3 DNA reads TGCGCCAGCAGCCAGGGACATTCCGGACTCCTCACCGGGGAGCTGTTTTTT.

The V gene is TRBV6-4, the J gene TRBJ2-3; 12 bases fit TRBD2. Germline CDR1 and CDR2: MRHNA and SNTAGT. V gave up 4 bases and J gave up 4 bases; unmatched junction bases: 0. The CDR3 has 14 amino acids. This CDR3 is CASSASGGADTQYF. The CDR3 DNA follows: TGTGCCAGCAGTGCTAGCGGGGGGGCAGATACGCAGTATTTT.

The rearrangement joins TRBV28 to TRBJ2-5; D is unresolved. CDR3 length: 14 residues. Germline lookup yields CDR1 MDHEN and CDR2 SYDVKM. V was pared by 6 bases and J by 5 bases, with 16 bases between. As DNA, the CDR3 is TGTGCCAGCAGACAGACACCAATTGGGGAGACCCAGTACTTC. This sequence encodes CASRQTPIGETQYF.

This chain joins TRBV2 and TRBJ2-3; D gene ambiguous. This CDR3 contains 14 residues. From germline, CDR1 is SNHLY and CDR2 FYNNEI. V was shortened by 7 bases and J by 4 bases, with 15 bases between the two germline ends. The CDR3 DNA is TGTGCCAGCAAGGAGAAGGTATTAGCAGATACGCAGTATTTT. It encodes CASKEKVLADTQYF.

In this sample, this clone turned up once. The genes are TRBV7-2 and TRBJ2-3; weak D call: TRBD2 (6 bases). There are 15 residues in the CDR3. Looked up from germline, CDR1 is SGHTA and CDR2 is FQGNSA. Trimming pared 6 bases from V and 0 bases from J, leaving 13 bases between. This chain's CDR3 is CASSPGGASTDTQYF. CDR3 DNA: TGTGCCAGCAGTCCTGGCGGGGCGAGCACAGATACGCAGTATTTT. Full variable domain (rest looked up from reference TRBV7-2 and TRBJ2-3): GAGVSQSPSNKVTEKGKDVELRCDPISGHTALYWYRQSLGQGLEFLIYFQGNSAPDKSGLPSDRFSAERTGGSVSTLTIQRTQQEDSAVYLCASSPGGASTDTQYFGPGTRLTVL.

The chain combines TRBV28 with TRBJ1-2, with D possibly matching TRBD1 (6 bases). Germline V gene data show CDR1 as MDHEN and CDR2 as SYDVKM. V was clipped by 9 bases and J by 4 bases, with 30 bases between them. The CDR3 is 18 residues long. The DNA for the CDR3 is TGTGCCAGTAGCCTAATCCGGGACAAGAATGTTATTTTCTATGGCTACACCTTC. Encoded protein: CASSLIRDKNVIFYGYTF.

The chain combines TRBV9 with TRBJ1-2; TRBD1 matches at 7 bases. The CDR3 contains 16 residues. Per germline, CDR1 SGDLS and CDR2 YYNGEE. V lost 0 bases and J lost 2; bases outside the gene matches: 7. DNA of the CDR3: TGTGCCAGCAGCGTAGGAGGGGGCAGGTTCAACTATGGCTACACCTTC. Its protein is CASSVGGGRFNYGYTF. Together with reference TRBV9 and TRBJ1-2, the CDR3 gives the full variable domain: DSGVTQTPKHLITATGQRVTLRCSPRSGDLSVYWYQQSLDQGLQFLIQYYNGEERAKGNILERFSAQQFPDLHSELNLSSLELGDSALYFCASSVGGGRFNYGYTFGSGTRLTVV.

This chain uses TRBV29-1 with TRBJ2-5, with D perhaps matching TRBD1 (5 bases). This CDR3 is built from 14 residues. Trimming pared 7 bases from V and 4 bases from J, leaving 19 bases between. Germline assignment: CDR1 SQVTM and CDR2 ANQGSEA. The CDR3 DNA reads TGCAGCGCCGCCCCAGGGCTTCAAGGAGAGACCCAGTACTTC. Its translation is CSAAPGLQGETQYF.

V usage is TRBV27 and J usage is TRBJ2-7, with 7 nucleotides matching TRBD1. This CDR3 comprises 12 residues. The germline V gene encodes CDR1 MNHEY and CDR2 SMNVEV (reference sequence). V was pared by 5 bases and J by 6 bases, with 4 bases of the junction left unmatched. CDR3 in DNA: TGTGCCAGCAGTCCGACAGGGCGCGAGCAGTACTTC. Its protein is CASSPTGREQYF.

This clone has a count of ten or more. The J gene is TRBJ1-2, the V gene TRBV7-9; the D is unclear. V was trimmed by 8 bases and J by 3 bases, leaving 16 bases between them. CDR3 size: 14 residues. Germline values: CDR1 SEHNR, CDR2 FQNEAQ (reference sequence). The CDR3 sequence: CASGGVVGYYGYTF. As DNA, the CDR3 is TGTGCCAGCGGCGGGGTGGTCGGGTACTATGGCTACACCTTC.

The rearrangement links TRBV5-1 to TRBJ2-5, with TRBD2 identical over 15 bases. Germline assignment: CDR1 SGHRS and CDR2 YFSETQ. J lost 7 bases, V lost 4 bases, and 8 bases had no gene match. The CDR3 sequence is 16 residues long. The CDR3 bases are TGCGCCAGCAGCCCCGGGACTAGCGGGGGGCGCGGGACCCAGTACTTC. Its translation is CASSPGTSGGRGTQYF.

This chain connects TRBV4-1 to TRBJ2-3; 9 positions match TRBD2. Germline V gives CDR1 MGHRA, CDR2 YSYEKL. CDR3 length: 14 amino acids. V dropped 4 bases and J dropped 5; count of bases not matched to a gene: 4. CDR3 nucleotide sequence: TGCGCCAGCAGCCGCGGGGGGGCGGGAGATACGCAGTATTTT. Its protein is CASSRGGAGDTQYF.

The J gene is TRBJ2-1, the V gene TRBV2, with 9 bases fitting TRBD1. Germline lookup yields CDR1 SNHLY and CDR2 FYNNEI. The CDR3 is 12 residues long. J was trimmed by 7 bases and V by 11 bases; bases with no gene match: 6. The CDR3 reads CAGDREQNEQFF. The CDR3, as DNA: TGTGCCGGGGACAGGGAACAGAATGAGCAGTTCTTC.

This chain joins TRBV5-6 and TRBJ1-2; D is unresolved. V was cut by 4 bases and J by 7 bases, with 17 bases left in between. Germline V gene lookup returns CDR1 SGHDT and CDR2 YYEEEE. CDR3 size: 14 residues. CDR3 sequence: CASSPTPGLVGYTF. CDR3 bases: TGTGCCAGCAGCCCGACTCCCGGCCTAGTTGGCTACACCTTC.

This chain joins TRBV28 and TRBJ1-2, with D maybe TRBD1 (5 bases). Trimming pared 7 bases from V and 1 base from J, leaving 13 bases between. CDR1 and CDR2 from the germline V gene are MDHEN and SYDVKM. This CDR3 is built from 14 residues. The CDR3 region is CASIPGGSNYGYTF. For the CDR3, the DNA is TGTGCCAGCATCCCGGGGGGTAGTAACTATGGCTACACCTTC.

V and J are TRBV6-6 and TRBJ2-5, with 7 positions matching TRBD2. The V and J ends lost 0 bases and 2 bases, in that order; junction bases with no gene match: 3. The CDR3 consists of 15 residues. Germline assignment: CDR1 MNHNY and CDR2 SVGAGI (reference sequence). CDR3 sequence: CASSYSGTTQETQYF. DNA of the CDR3: TGTGCCAGCAGTTACTCGGGGACTACTCAAGAGACCCAGTACTTC.

The chain couples TRBV5-5 to TRBJ2-2, with D possibly matching TRBD1 (5 bases). The CDR3 consists of 20 residues. Germline V gene lookup returns CDR1 SGHKS and CDR2 YYEKEE (reference sequence). Between the trimmed V and J ends, which lost 0 bases and 4 bases, there was a span of 25 bases. The DNA of the CDR3 is TGTGCCAGCAGCTTGGGCCCCGCACCACCAGGGTTCGCGACCACCGGGGAGCTGTTTTTT. Encoded protein: CASSLGPAPPGFATTGELFF.

CDR3 bases: TGTGCCAGCACCGAACGGATCCCACAGGGGGCATGGATGCTCGAAGAGACCCAGTACTTC. It yields the protein CASTERIPQGAWMLEETQYF. The V and J genes are TRBV28 and TRBJ2-5; 9 bases align to TRBD1. The CDR3 totals 20 residues. Germline assignment: CDR1 MDHEN and CDR2 SYDVKM. Trimming at V came to 7 bases and at J to 3 bases, leaving 24 bases not matched to a gene.

The rearrangement links TRBV9 to TRBJ2-3, with D possibly being TRBD1 (6 bases). The germline V gene encodes CDR1 SGDLS and CDR2 YYNGEE. There are 15 residues in the CDR3. The germline V and J ends were trimmed by 2 bases and 3 bases, with 13 bases remaining between them. This CDR3 is CASSVTGDPTDTQYF. The CDR3 region has the DNA TGTGCCAGCAGCGTGACAGGAGATCCGACAGATACGCAGTATTTT.

This chain links TRBV6-5 with TRBJ1-3; no clear D gene. Per germline, CDR1 MNHEY and CDR2 SVGAGI. The V end lost 6 bases, the J end lost 2 bases, and 14 bases lay between the germline ends. The CDR3 covers 15 residues. The CDR3 reads CASSDGPWPGNTIYF. Here the CDR3 DNA reads TGTGCCAGCAGCGATGGGCCATGGCCTGGAAACACCATATATTTT.